The T cell receptor (beta chain) described here comes from a study of T cells expressing NK-cell markers. The study, taken as a whole, reports: HCMV specificity of the expanded NKG2C+ T cell clones was not established.

A word on this clonotype: No antigen is known for it.

cDNA encoding TCR beta was synthesized via 5'RACE template switching incorporating UMIs. Reanalyzing the 5' RACE reads, TCRdb keeps one entry per CDR3 protein, without DNA. This sample's table reports about 150,000 distinct CDR3 sequences. Germline CDR1 SEHNR, CDR2 FQNEAQ (reference sequence). The CDR3 is 14 residues long. The TCR comes from a man aged 18-70 years in good health. Source material: blood T cells: a sorted CD56 or NKG2C T cell subset, CD4+ or CD8+ T cells, or bulk PBMC T cells (not recorded which). The chain joins TRBV7-9 to TRBJ1-2. The CDR3 loop is CASSPGGLDYGYTF.